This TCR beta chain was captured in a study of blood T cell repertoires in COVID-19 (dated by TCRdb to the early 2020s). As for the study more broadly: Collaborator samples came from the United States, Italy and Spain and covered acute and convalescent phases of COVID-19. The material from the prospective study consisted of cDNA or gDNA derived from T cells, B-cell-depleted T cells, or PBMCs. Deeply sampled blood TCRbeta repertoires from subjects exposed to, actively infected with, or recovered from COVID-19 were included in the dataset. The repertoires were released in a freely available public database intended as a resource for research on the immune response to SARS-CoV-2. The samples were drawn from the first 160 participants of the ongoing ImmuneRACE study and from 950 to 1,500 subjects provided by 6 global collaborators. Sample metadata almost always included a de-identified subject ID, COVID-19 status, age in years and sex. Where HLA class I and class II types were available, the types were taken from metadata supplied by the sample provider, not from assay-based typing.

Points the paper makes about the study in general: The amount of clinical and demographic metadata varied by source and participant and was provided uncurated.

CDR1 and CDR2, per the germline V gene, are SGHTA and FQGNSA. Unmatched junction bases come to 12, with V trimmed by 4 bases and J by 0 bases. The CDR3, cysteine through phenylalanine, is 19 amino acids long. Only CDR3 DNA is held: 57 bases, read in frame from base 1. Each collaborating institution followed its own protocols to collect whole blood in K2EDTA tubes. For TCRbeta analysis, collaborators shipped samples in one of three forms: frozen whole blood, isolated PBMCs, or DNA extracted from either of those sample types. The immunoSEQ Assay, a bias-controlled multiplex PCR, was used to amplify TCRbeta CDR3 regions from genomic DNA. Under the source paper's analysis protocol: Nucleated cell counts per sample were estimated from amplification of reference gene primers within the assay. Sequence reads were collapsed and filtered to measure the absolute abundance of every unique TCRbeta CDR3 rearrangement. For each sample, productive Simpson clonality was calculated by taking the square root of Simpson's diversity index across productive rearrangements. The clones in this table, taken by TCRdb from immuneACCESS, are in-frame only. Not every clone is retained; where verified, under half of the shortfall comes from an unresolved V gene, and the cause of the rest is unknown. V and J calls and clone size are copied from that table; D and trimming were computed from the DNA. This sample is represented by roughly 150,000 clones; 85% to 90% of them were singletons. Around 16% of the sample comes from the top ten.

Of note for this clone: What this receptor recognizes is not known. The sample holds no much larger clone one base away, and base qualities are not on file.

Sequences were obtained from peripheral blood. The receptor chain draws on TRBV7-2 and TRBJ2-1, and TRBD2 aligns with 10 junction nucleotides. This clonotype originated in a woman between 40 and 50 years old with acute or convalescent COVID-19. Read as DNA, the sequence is TGTGCCAGCAGCTCCTGGACTAGCGGTAGCTTGGGCTCCTACAATGAGCAGTTCTTC. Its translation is CASSSWTSGSLGSYNEQFF.